One sample yielded the 2 T cell receptor beta chains listed below, sequenced in a study of OX40 agonist ivuxolimab in advanced cancers. Here immunoSEQ multiplex PCR was the method, and the copy in TCRdb shows in-frame clones only, minus some. The sample holds about 58,000 clones, around four fifths seen once. The specimen was CD4+ or CD8+ T cells sorted from blood, collected in a trial of the OX40 agonist ivuxolimab. These receptors all stem from an adult with an advanced solid tumor such as melanoma, head and neck, liver or kidney cancer.

The rearrangement uses TRBV7-9 and TRBJ1-3; D remains unclear. CDR3 length: 13 residues. Germline values: CDR1 SEHNR, CDR2 FQNEAQ (reference sequence). V lost 2 bases, J lost 3 bases, and 5 bases lay in between. The CDR3 is CASSLSGGNTIYF. The CDR3 nucleotides are TGTGCCAGCAGCTTATCGGGTGGAAACACCATATATTTT.

J is TRBJ1-6 and V is TRBV5-4; unclear D gene. The germline CDR1 and CDR2 sequences are SGHNT and YYREEE (reference sequence). V lost 0 bases and J lost 5, with 9 bases in between. The CDR3 covers 15 residues. The CDR3 DNA sequence: TGTGCCAGCAGCTTGGGGGCCGTAAATAATTCACCCCTCCACTTT. It is translated as CASSLGAVNNSPLHF. The full variable domain, its missing parts supplied by reference TRBV5-4 and TRBJ1-6, is ETGVTQSPTHLIKTRGQQVTLRCSSQSGHNTVSWYQQALGQGPQFIFQYYREEENGRGNFPPRFSGLQFPNYSSELNVNALELDDSALYLCASSLGAVNNSPLHFGNGTRLTVT.